One and the same sample provided the 32 T cell receptor beta chains below, sequenced in a study of cytomegalovirus exposure and HLA in healthy donors. PCR was performed using 60 Vbeta and 13 Jbeta primers. Sequencing was performed with immunoSEQ multiplex PCR; in TCRdb, only in-frame clones are kept and a portion is missing. Of 95,000 to 150,000 clones in the sample, roughly 68% are singletons; the top ten hold around 4%. Material for sequencing was PBMCs. The receptors stem from a woman between 45 and 60 years old in good health and CMV-seropositive.

The chain is built from TRBV6-1 and TRBJ2-3; 9 bases line up with TRBD1. Unmatched junction bases numbered 4, after V lost 5 bases and J lost 4 bases. Germline V gives CDR1 MNHNS, CDR2 SASEGT. CDR3 length: 14 residues. The CDR3 loop reads CASSTTGGADTQYF. The CDR3 nucleotides read TGTGCCAGCAGTACCACAGGGGGCGCAGATACGCAGTATTTT.

V gene TRBV2 combines with J gene TRBJ2-7, with TRBD2 as a possible D gene (7 bases). V gave up 6 bases and J gave up 9 bases, with 18 bases separating them. Germline CDR1 and CDR2: SNHLY and FYNNEI. The CDR3 covers 13 residues. In nucleotides, the CDR3 is TGTGCCAGCAGCAGGAGCAAGGGGGGGGTGCAGTACTTC. Protein product: CASSRSKGGVQYF.

The chain uses TRBV29-1 and TRBJ1-2; 7 bases are a match to TRBD1. The CDR3 is 14 amino acids. The ends lost 3 bases at V and 8 bases at J; junction bases unmatched: 12. In germline, CDR1 is SQVTM, CDR2 ANQGSEA. CDR3 in amino acids: CSVDQTGSQSGYTF. CDR3 coding DNA: TGCAGCGTTGACCAGACAGGGAGTCAAAGCGGCTACACCTTC.

The sample holds a few counts of this clone. V usage is TRBV7-8 and J usage is TRBJ2-5; TRBD2 aligns across 8 bases. The DNA matches TRBJ2-7 better at its end, which makes the J call doubtful. The CDR3 consists of 15 residues. CDR1 and CDR2 from the germline V gene are SGHVS and FQNEAQ. CDR3 nucleotide sequence: TGTGCCAGCAGCTTAAGAGCGGGGGACTACTACGAGCAGTACTTC. It translates to CASSLRAGDYYEQYF.

This clone occurred once. CDR3 sequence reads: CASSSGSTDTQYF. The CDR3 DNA is TGTGCCAGCAGTTCCGGGAGCACAGATACGCAGTATTTT. V gene TRBV28 combines with J gene TRBJ2-3; D not resolved. The V end lost 4 bases, the J end lost 0 bases, and 5 bases lay between the germline ends. Germline V lookup: CDR1 MDHEN, CDR2 SYDVKM. The CDR3 extends over 13 amino acids.

The chain combines TRBV27 with TRBJ2-3; 8 bases match TRBD1. J lost 0 bases, V lost 5 bases, and 7 bases had no gene match. Looked up from germline, CDR1 is MNHEY and CDR2 is SMNVEV (reference sequence). There are 16 residues in the CDR3. The CDR3 region is CASSADRGYSTDTQYF. Here the CDR3 DNA reads TGTGCCAGCAGTGCCGACAGGGGCTATAGCACAGATACGCAGTATTTT.

This chain connects TRBV6-1 to TRBJ1-5; D may be TRBD1 (6 bases). CDR3 length: 15 residues. Germline-derived CDR1 and CDR2 are MNHNS and SASEGT. V was clipped by 6 bases and J by 0 bases, with 12 bases between them. This CDR3 reads CASSRSQGSNQPQHF. CDR3 nucleotides: TGTGCCAGCAGCCGATCACAGGGTAGCAATCAGCCCCAGCATTTT.

The chain is built from TRBV11-3 and TRBJ2-3; 8 bases align to TRBD2. The CDR3 loop spans 16 amino acids. Unmatched junction bases numbered 9, after V lost 1 base and J lost 6 bases. CDR1 and CDR2 from the germline V gene are SGHNT and YENEEA. CDR3: CASSLVAGGRADTQYF. DNA of the CDR3: TGTGCCAGCAGCTTAGTGGCGGGGGGCCGTGCGGATACGCAGTATTTT.

This clone showed up just once. The rearrangement links TRBV7-9 to TRBJ2-1, with a weak D call TRBD2 (6 bases). Germline CDR1 SEHNR, CDR2 FQNEAQ (reference sequence). CDR3 size: 15 residues. The V gene lost 5 bases and the J gene lost 7 bases, with 18 bases spanning the gap. The chain's CDR3 is CASSHAGLQANEQFF. The CDR3 nucleotides read TGTGCCAGCAGCCACGCGGGACTCCAGGCAAATGAGCAGTTCTTC. The full variable domain, rest sourced from reference TRBV7-9 and TRBJ2-1, is DTGVSQNPRHKITKRGQNVTFRCDPISEHNRLYWYRQTLGQGPEFLTYFQNEAQLEKSRLLSDRFSAERPKGSFSTLEIQRTEQGDSAMYLCASSHAGLQANEQFFGPGTRLTVL.

J is TRBJ1-4 and V is TRBV7-9; maybe TRBD1 (5 bases). This CDR3 spans 15 amino acids. CDR1 is SEHNR and CDR2 is FQNEAQ in the germline V gene (reference sequence). With 5 bases removed from V and 5 bases from J, the gap between germline ends came to 15 bases. In DNA form, the CDR3 reads TGTGCCAGCAGCATGGGACTCCTGGGGAATGAAAAACTGTTTTTT. It translates to CASSMGLLGNEKLFF. The full variable domain, rest sourced from reference TRBV7-9 and TRBJ1-4, is DTGVSQNPRHKITKRGQNVTFRCDPISEHNRLYWYRQTLGQGPEFLTYFQNEAQLEKSRLLSDRFSAERPKGSFSTLEIQRTEQGDSAMYLCASSMGLLGNEKLFFGSGTQLSVL.

The rearrangement links TRBV10-1 to TRBJ1-1; maybe TRBD1 (6 bases). The V end was cut by 4 bases, the J end by 5 bases, with 14 bases between. The CDR3 has 14 amino acids. The V gene's germline CDR1 is WNHNN and CDR2 SYGVQD (reference sequence). The CDR3 loop reads CASSAGGRGTEAFF. For the CDR3, the DNA is TGCGCCAGCAGTGCGGGGGGGCGAGGAACTGAAGCTTTCTTT.

J is TRBJ2-3 and V is TRBV5-1, with D uncertain. Germline V gene sequence: CDR1 SGHRS, CDR2 YFSETQ. The CDR3 has 14 residues. The V and J ends lost 4 bases and 1 base respectively, with 10 bases between them. The CDR3 nucleotides read TGCGCCAGCAGCCCGGTGAGCCGCACAGATACGCAGTATTTT. It yields the protein CASSPVSRTDTQYF.

J is TRBJ1-2 and V is TRBV19; D remains ambiguous. The V and J ends lost 6 bases and 1 base respectively, with 9 bases between them. The CDR3 sequence is 13 residues long. Germline lookup yields CDR1 LNHDA and CDR2 SQIVND (reference sequence). CDR3 bases: TGTGCCAGTAGATCAGGTCTTAACTATGGCTACACCTTC. Translation: CASRSGLNYGYTF.

The chain couples TRBV6-1 to TRBJ2-7; a possible D gene is TRBD1 (5 bases). Trimming shortened V by 7 bases and J by 3 bases, and 16 bases separated the two germline ends. CDR1 MNHNS and CDR2 SASEGT come from the germline V gene. CDR3 length equals 14 residues. CDR3 protein: CASIKGITGYEQYF. DNA for the CDR3: TGTGCCAGCATAAAGGGCATAACAGGCTACGAGCAGTACTTC.

CDR3 amino acids: CASRVGQGALGDYGYTF. CDR3 bases: TGTGCCAGCAGAGTGGGACAGGGGGCTTTAGGAGACTATGGCTACACCTTC. The chain joins TRBV11-2 to TRBJ1-2, with 12 bases fitting TRBD1. Germline assignment: CDR1 SGHAT and CDR2 FQNNGV. V gave up 6 bases and J gave up 3 bases; unmatched junction bases: 11. The length of the CDR3 is 17 residues.

This clone appeared a single time. The J gene is TRBJ1-5, the V gene TRBV28; tentative D call: TRBD1 (5 bases). This CDR3 has 16 residues. V was pared by 2 bases and J by 2 bases, with 13 bases between. The germline gives CDR1 MDHEN, CDR2 SYDVKM. CDR3 loop: CASSLGRGGGNQPQHF. CDR3 DNA: TGTGCCAGCAGTTTAGGAAGGGGCGGGGGCAATCAGCCCCAGCATTTT.

The chain is built from TRBV4-1 and TRBJ2-3; the match to TRBD2 covers 16 bases. The V segment lost 4 bases and the J segment 9 bases; nucleotides outside the gene matches: 10. Germline V gives CDR1 MGHRA, CDR2 YSYEKL. The length of the CDR3 is 17 residues. The CDR3 coding sequence is TGCGCCAGCAGCCCGCCAGGGACTAGCGGGGGGGCCGACACGCAGTATTTT. It is translated as CASSPPGTSGGADTQYF.

This chain links TRBV27 with TRBJ2-5, with D possibly TRBD1 on 5 matching bases. The CDR3 runs to 14 residues. Between the trimmed V and J ends, which lost 2 bases and 2 bases, there was a span of 9 bases. Germline V gene sequence: CDR1 MNHEY, CDR2 SMNVEV (reference sequence). CDR3 region: CASSLNQGQETQYF. The CDR3 DNA is TGTGCCAGCAGTTTAAATCAGGGACAAGAGACCCAGTACTTC.

V usage is TRBV27 and J usage is TRBJ2-7; D call uncertain. The CDR3 spans 15 residues. Germline CDR1 and CDR2: MNHEY and SMNVEV (reference sequence). The V gene lost 5 bases and the J gene lost 0 bases, with 14 bases spanning the gap. CDR3 bases: TGTGCCAGCAGTACCCGGAGACTGAGCTCCTACGAGCAGTACTTC. Amino acids: CASSTRRLSSYEQYF.

The chain combines TRBV9 with TRBJ2-7, with 10 bases identical to TRBD1. V dropped 3 bases and J dropped 5; count of bases not matched to a gene: 8. The CDR3 is made up of 15 amino acids. Per germline, CDR1 SGDLS and CDR2 YYNGEE. DNA for the CDR3: TGTGCCAGCAGCGCGAGGGGACAGGGGACGAACGAGCAGTACTTC. It translates to CASSARGQGTNEQYF.

The chain has TRBV7-2 and TRBJ2-7, with TRBD1 as a possible D gene (8 bases). This CDR3 contains 12 residues. The V end lost 2 bases, the J end lost 12 bases, and 14 bases lay between the germline ends. The germline CDR1 and CDR2 sequences are SGHTA and FQGNSA. The CDR3 sequence: CASSLTGGTMYF. CDR3 coding DNA: TGTGCCAGCAGCTTAACAGGGGGGACTATGTACTTC.

This clone was seen a single time. The chain is built from TRBV30 and TRBJ1-5, with unresolved D. Germline V CDR1 and CDR2: GTSNPN, SVGIG (reference sequence). Trimming shortened V by 0 bases and J by 5 bases, and 11 bases separated the two germline ends. This CDR3 is 14 amino acids long. CDR3 sequence (DNA): TGTGCCTGGAGTGTAACATCAGTTGATCAGCCCCAGCATTTT. Protein product: CAWSVTSVDQPQHF.

The chain links TRBV7-9 to TRBJ1-2; 9 bases fit TRBD1. This CDR3 has 17 residues. The trim removed 2 bases at V and 2 bases at J, leaving 9 bases unmatched. The germline V gene encodes CDR1 SEHNR and CDR2 FQNEAQ (reference sequence). Here the CDR3 reads CASSLPDRGNLNYGYTF. The CDR3 DNA sequence: TGTGCCAGCAGCTTACCGGACAGGGGAAATTTGAACTATGGCTACACCTTC.

V usage is TRBV27 and J usage is TRBJ1-2; D is unresolved. The V gene's germline CDR1 is MNHEY and CDR2 SMNVEV (reference sequence). The CDR3 loop spans 13 amino acids. V gave up 5 bases and J gave up 2 bases, with 9 bases separating them. The CDR3: CASSPLQNYGYTF. CDR3 coding DNA: TGTGCCAGCAGTCCTCTACAGAACTATGGCTACACCTTC.

This clone has only one observation. The V and J genes are TRBV5-1 and TRBJ2-3, with a weak D call TRBD1 (6 bases). The CDR3 contains 14 residues. The germline V and J ends were trimmed by 4 bases and 5 bases, with 14 bases remaining between them. In germline, CDR1 is SGHRS, CDR2 YFSETQ. The CDR3 is CASSGAAGVDTQYF. The CDR3 DNA is TGCGCCAGCAGCGGAGCGGCAGGGGTAGATACGCAGTATTTT.

The rearrangement joins TRBV28 to TRBJ1-6; TRBD1 is a possible D gene (5 bases). The CDR3 extends over 16 amino acids. Trimming stripped 2 bases from V and 2 bases from J, with 10 bases between. Germline values: CDR1 MDHEN, CDR2 SYDVKM. The CDR3 region is CASSLGGFPYNSPLHF. The CDR3 nucleotides are TGTGCCAGCAGTTTAGGGGGGTTCCCCTATAATTCACCCCTCCACTTT.

This clone was recorded a few times. The chain recombines TRBV19 with TRBJ1-5; weak D call: TRBD1 (5 bases). Germline CDR1 is LNHDA and CDR2 is SQIVND (reference sequence). The CDR3 contains 15 residues. V was clipped by 2 bases and J by 5 bases, with 13 bases between them. The chain's CDR3 is CASSILGGTYQPQHF. DNA for the CDR3: TGTGCCAGTAGTATACTGGGGGGGACGTATCAGCCCCAGCATTTT. Complete variable domain (other parts from reference TRBV19 and TRBJ1-5): DGGITQSPKYLFRKEGQNVTLSCEQNLNHDAMYWYRQDPGQGLRLIYYSQIVNDFQKGDIAEGYSVSREKKESFPLTVTSAQKNPTAFYLCASSILGGTYQPQHFGDGTRLSIL.

The chain links TRBV27 to TRBJ2-3; the match to TRBD2 covers 11 bases. The CDR3 sequence is 15 residues long. In germline, CDR1 is MNHEY, CDR2 SMNVEV (reference sequence). V lost 6 bases, J lost 6 bases, and 8 bases stayed unmatched. In DNA form, the CDR3 reads TGTGCCAGCAGCCGAATAGCGGGGGGGCGGGATACGCAGTATTTT. Its translation is CASSRIAGGRDTQYF.

The rearrangement joins TRBV7-2 to TRBJ2-7, with D perhaps TRBD1 (5 bases). V shed 5 bases and J shed 3 bases, with 17 bases lying between them. Germline values: CDR1 SGHTA, CDR2 FQGNSA. CDR3 length equals 15 residues. The DNA of the CDR3 is TGTGCCAGCAGCCCGATCTTTGGGGCTAGCTACGAGCAGTACTTC. Amino acid sequence: CASSPIFGASYEQYF.

A single count supports this clone. This chain links TRBV19 with TRBJ1-4, with D perhaps TRBD1 (6 bases). V lost 5 bases to trimming and J lost 7 bases, with 23 bases between them. The CDR3 extends over 17 amino acids. In germline, CDR1 is LNHDA, CDR2 SQIVND (reference sequence). The CDR3 bases are TGTGCCAGTAGTCCTTGGGAAGGGGGAAGGATGGGTGAAAAACTGTTTTTT. Translation: CASSPWEGGRMGEKLFF.

The chain employs TRBV7-2 and TRBJ2-3; 8 nucleotides align to TRBD2. The V gene's germline CDR1 is SGHTA and CDR2 FQGNSA. The CDR3 is made up of 16 amino acids. Losses at the gene ends were 8 bases for V and 5 bases for J; bases not matched to a gene: 15. The chain's CDR3 is CASGISGADEGDTQYF. As DNA, the CDR3 is TGTGCCAGCGGAATTAGCGGGGCCGACGAGGGAGATACGCAGTATTTT. The entire variable domain, with the rest obtained from reference TRBV7-2 and TRBJ2-3, is as follows: GAGVSQSPSNKVTEKGKDVELRCDPISGHTALYWYRQSLGQGLEFLIYFQGNSAPDKSGLPSDRFSAERTGGSVSTLTIQRTQQEDSAVYLCASGISGADEGDTQYFGPGTRLTVL.

As to this clone: One end of the junction varies from germline; a read error may be responsible. The chain uses TRBV4-3 and TRBJ2-1; no definite D call. This CDR3 contains 15 residues. Germline CDR1 and CDR2: LGHNA and YSLEER. CDR3 bases: TGCGCCAGCGGCCAAGCTATTGGTAGAAACAATGAGCAGTTCTTC. Translated: CASGQAIGRNNEQFF.